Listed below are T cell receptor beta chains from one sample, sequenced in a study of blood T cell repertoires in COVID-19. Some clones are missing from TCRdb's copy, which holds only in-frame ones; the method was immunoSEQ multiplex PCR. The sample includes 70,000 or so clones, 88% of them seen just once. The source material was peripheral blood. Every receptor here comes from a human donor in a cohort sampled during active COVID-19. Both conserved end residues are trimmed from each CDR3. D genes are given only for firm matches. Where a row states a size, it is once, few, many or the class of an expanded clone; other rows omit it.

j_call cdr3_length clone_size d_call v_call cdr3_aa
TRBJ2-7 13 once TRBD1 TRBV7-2 ASSSPGTGEYEQY
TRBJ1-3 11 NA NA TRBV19 ASSSLMANTIY
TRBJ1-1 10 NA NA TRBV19 ASRVGAGEAF
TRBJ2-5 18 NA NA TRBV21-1 ASSKARRGLAGGKQETQY
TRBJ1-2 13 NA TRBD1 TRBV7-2 ASSPGTGGGYGYT
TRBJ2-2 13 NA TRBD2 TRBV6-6 ASSSTSGRTGELF
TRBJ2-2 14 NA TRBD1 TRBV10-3 AISSQGQGASGELF
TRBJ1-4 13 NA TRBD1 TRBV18 ASSPATGGGEKLF
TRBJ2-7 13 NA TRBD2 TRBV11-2 ASSLGSGYTYEQY
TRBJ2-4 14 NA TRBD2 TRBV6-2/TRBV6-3 ASSYAGDVAKNIQY
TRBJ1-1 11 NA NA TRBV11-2 ASLTDMNTEAF
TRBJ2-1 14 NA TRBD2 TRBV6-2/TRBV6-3 ASSSWEGRSYNEQF
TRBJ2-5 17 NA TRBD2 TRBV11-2 ASSPGRGGGGLPQETQY
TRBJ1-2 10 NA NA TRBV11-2 ASSGGNYGYT
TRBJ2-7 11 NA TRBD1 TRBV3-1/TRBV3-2 ASSQGQTYEQY
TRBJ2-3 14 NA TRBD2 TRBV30 AWSRLAGGYTDTQY
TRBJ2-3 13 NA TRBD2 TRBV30 AWRPLAGNTDTQY
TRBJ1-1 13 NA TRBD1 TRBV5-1 ASSAGTGSGTEAF
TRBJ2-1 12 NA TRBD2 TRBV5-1 ASRSGNGWDEQF
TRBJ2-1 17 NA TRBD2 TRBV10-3 AISDSKPPSGRAGNEQF
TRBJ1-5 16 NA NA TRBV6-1 ASSEWVQGSASNQPQH
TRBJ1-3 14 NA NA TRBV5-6 ASSLGRTSSGNTIY
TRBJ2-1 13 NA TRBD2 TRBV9 ASSLARGGYNEQF
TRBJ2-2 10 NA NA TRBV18 ASSPSTGELF
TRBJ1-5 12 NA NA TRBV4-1 ASSQEGANQPQH
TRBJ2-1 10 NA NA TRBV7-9 ASSARRDEQF
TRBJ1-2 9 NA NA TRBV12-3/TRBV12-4 ASSLEWGYT
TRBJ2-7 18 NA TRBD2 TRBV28 ASSFSTQSGTSGSTDEQY
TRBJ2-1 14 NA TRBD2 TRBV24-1 ATSDPTSGRYNEQF
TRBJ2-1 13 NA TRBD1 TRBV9 ASSLRDRVYNEQF
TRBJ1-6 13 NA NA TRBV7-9 ATETASSYNSPLH
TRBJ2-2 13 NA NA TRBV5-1 ASSLGGGPTGELF
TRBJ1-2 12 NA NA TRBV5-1 ASSLALAGYGYT